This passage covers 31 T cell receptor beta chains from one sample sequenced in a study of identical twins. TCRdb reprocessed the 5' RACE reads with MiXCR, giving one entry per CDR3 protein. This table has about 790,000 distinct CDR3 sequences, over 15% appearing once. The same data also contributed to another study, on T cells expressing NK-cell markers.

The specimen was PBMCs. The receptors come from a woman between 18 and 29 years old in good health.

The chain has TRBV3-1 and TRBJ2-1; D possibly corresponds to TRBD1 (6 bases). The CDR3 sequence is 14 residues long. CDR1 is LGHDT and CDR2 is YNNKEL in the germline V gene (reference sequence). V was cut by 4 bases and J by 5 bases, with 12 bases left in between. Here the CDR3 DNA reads TGTGCCAGCAGCCGGCAGACAGGCCACAATGAGCAGTTCTTC. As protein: CASSRQTGHNEQFF.

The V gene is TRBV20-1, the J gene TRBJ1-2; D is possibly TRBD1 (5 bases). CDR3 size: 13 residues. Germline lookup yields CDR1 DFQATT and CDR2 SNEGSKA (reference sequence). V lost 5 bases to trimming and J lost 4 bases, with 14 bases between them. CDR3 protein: CSAPRDGLYGYTF. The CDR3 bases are TGCAGTGCTCCGCGGGACGGCCTCTATGGCTACACCTTC.

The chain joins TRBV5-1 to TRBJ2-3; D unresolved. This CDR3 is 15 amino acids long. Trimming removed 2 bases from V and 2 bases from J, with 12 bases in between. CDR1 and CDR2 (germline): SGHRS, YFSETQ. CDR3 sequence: CASSFNSFFTDTQYF. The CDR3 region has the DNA TGCGCCAGCAGCTTCAACTCCTTTTTCACAGATACGCAGTATTTT.

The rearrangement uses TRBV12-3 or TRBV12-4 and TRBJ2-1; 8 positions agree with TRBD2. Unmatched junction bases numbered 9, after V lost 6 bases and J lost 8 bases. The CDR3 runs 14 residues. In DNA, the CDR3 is TGTGCCAGCAGACCTGGACTAGCCATCGATGAGCAGTTCTTC. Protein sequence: CASRPGLAIDEQFF.

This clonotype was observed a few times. CDR3 nucleotides: TGTGCCAGCACAACTAGCGGGAGCGGATCCTACAATGAGCAGTTCTTC. Its translation is CASTTSGSGSYNEQFF. V usage is TRBV28 and J usage is TRBJ2-1; the match to TRBD2 covers 11 bases. J was trimmed by 1 base and V by 7 bases; bases with no gene match: 6. Germline CDR1 MDHEN, CDR2 SYDVKM. This CDR3 comprises 16 residues.

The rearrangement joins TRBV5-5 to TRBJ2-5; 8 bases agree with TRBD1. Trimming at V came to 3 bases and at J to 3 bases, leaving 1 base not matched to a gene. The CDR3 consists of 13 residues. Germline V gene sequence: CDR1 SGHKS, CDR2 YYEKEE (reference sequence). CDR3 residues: CASSWTGKETQYF. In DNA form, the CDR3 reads TGTGCCAGCAGCTGGACAGGGAAAGAGACCCAGTACTTC.

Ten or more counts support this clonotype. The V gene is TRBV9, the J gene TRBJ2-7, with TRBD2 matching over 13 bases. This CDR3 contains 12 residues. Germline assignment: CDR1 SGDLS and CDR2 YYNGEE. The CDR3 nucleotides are TGTTCGGGGGGGACTAGCGGGACCGAGCAGTACTTC. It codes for CSGGTSGTEQYF.

The CDR3, as DNA: TGTGCCAGCAGCGAAGTAGCGGGAGCTGGGGCCAACGTCCTGACTTTC. Encoded protein: CASSEVAGAGANVLTF. This chain links TRBV3-1 with TRBJ2-6; 9 positions match TRBD2. The CDR3 consists of 16 residues. Germline CDR1 LGHDT, CDR2 YNNKEL (reference sequence). J gave up 2 bases and V 5 bases, and 4 bases lay outside the gene matches.

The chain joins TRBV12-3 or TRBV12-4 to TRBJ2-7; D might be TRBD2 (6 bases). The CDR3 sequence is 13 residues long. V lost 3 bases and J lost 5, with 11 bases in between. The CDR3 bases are TGTGCCAGCAGTTTGGGGACTTGGCACGAGCAGTACTTC. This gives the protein CASSLGTWHEQYF.

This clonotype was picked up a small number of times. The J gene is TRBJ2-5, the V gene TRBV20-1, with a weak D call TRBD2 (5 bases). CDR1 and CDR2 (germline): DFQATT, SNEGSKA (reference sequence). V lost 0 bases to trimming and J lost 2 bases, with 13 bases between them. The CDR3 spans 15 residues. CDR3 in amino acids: CSARDAASSQETQYF. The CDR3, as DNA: TGCAGTGCTAGAGATGCGGCTAGCAGTCAAGAGACCCAGTACTTC.

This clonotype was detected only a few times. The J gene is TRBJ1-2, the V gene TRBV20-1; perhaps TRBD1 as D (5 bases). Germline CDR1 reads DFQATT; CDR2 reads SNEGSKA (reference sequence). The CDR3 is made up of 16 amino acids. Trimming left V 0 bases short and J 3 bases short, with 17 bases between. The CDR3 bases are TGCAGTGCTAGAGATCTGGTAGGCAGGGTGGACTATGGCTACACCTTC. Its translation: CSARDLVGRVDYGYTF.

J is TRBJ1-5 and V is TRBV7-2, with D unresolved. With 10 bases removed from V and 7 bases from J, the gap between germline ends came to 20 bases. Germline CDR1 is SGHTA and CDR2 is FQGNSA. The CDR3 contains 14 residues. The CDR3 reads CAMGPGMVGQPQHF. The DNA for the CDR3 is TGTGCCATGGGCCCCGGGATGGTGGGGCAGCCCCAGCATTTT.

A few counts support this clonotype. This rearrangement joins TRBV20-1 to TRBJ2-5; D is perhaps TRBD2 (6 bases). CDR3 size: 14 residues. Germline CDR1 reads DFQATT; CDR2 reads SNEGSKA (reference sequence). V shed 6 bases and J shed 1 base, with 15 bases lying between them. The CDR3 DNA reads TGCAGTGCCCTGGCGGACTACCTCCAAGAGACCCAGTACTTC. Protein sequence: CSALADYLQETQYF.

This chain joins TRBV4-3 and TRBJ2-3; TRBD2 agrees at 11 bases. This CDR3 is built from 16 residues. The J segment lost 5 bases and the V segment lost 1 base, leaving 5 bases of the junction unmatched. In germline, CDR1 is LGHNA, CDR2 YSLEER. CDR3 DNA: TGCGCCAGCAGCCAAGTCTTAGGACTAGCGGGAGATACGCAGTATTTT. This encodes CASSQVLGLAGDTQYF.

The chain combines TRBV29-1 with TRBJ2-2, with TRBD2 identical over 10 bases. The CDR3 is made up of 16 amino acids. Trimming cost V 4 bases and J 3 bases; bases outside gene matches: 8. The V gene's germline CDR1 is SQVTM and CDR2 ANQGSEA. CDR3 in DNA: TGCAGCGTTGGCCCCAGCGGGGGGGCCCACACCGGGGAGCTGTTTTTT. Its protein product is CSVGPSGGAHTGELFF.

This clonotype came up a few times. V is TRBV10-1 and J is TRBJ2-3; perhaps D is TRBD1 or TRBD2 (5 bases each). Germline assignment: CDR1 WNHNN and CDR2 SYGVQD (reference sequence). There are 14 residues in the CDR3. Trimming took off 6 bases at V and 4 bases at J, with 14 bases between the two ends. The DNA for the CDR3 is TGCGCCAGCAGGGAGACAGCGGACGCAGATACGCAGTATTTT. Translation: CASRETADADTQYF.

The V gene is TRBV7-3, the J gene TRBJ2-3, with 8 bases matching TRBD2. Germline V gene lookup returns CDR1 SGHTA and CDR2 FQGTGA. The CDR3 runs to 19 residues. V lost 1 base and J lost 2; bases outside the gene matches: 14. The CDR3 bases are TGTGCCAGCAGCTTAATCATCAGGCTAGCGGGCCACCTCACAGATACGCAGTATTTT. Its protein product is CASSLIIRLAGHLTDTQYF.

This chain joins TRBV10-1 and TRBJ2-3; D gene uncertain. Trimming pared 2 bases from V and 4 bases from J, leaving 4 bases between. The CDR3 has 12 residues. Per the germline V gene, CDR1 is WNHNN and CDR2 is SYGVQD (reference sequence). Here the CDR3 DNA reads TGCGCCAGCAGTGAGAGCCCAGATACGCAGTATTTT. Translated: CASSESPDTQYF.

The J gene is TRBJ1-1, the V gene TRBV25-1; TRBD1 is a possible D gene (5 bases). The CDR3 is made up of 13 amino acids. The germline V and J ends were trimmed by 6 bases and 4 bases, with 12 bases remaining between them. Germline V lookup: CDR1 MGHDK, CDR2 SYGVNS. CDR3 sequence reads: CASSAGGSTEAFF. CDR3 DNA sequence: TGTGCCAGCAGCGCGGGGGGATCCACTGAAGCTTTCTTT.

This chain's CDR3 is CAIKLAGGSLSNEQFF. The CDR3 region has the DNA TGTGCCATCAAATTAGCGGGAGGTAGTTTGTCAAATGAGCAGTTCTTC. The rearrangement uses TRBV10-3 and TRBJ2-1, with 10 bases identical to TRBD2. Germline loops: CDR1 ENHRY, CDR2 SYGVKD. The V gene end was trimmed by 7 bases and the J gene end by 7 bases; junction bases not matched to a gene: 13. The CDR3 totals 16 residues.

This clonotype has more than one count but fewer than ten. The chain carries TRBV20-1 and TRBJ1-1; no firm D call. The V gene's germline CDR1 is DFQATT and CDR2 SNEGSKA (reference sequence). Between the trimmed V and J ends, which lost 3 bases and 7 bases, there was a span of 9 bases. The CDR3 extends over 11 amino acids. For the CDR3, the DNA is TGCAGTGCTAGGCGGGAAGGTGAAGCTTTCTTT. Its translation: CSARREGEAFF.

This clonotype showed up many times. The CDR3, as DNA: TGCAGCGTTGAATCGAGGCGGAATCGCGACACAGATACGCAGTATTTT. Translated: CSVESRRNRDTDTQYF. The rearrangement joins TRBV29-1 to TRBJ2-3; D gene ambiguous. The CDR3 runs to 16 residues. Germline lookup yields CDR1 SQVTM and CDR2 ANQGSEA. Trimming left V 2 bases short and J 2 bases short, with 17 bases between.

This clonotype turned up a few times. For the CDR3, the DNA is TGCGCCAGCAGCTTGGCCCTAGGGGCTGGGACAGATACGCAGTATTTT. Translation: CASSLALGAGTDTQYF. This chain joins TRBV5-1 and TRBJ2-3, with D perhaps TRBD1 (5 bases). This CDR3 contains 16 residues. The V end was cut by 0 bases, the J end by 3 bases, with 14 bases between. Per germline, CDR1 SGHRS and CDR2 YFSETQ.

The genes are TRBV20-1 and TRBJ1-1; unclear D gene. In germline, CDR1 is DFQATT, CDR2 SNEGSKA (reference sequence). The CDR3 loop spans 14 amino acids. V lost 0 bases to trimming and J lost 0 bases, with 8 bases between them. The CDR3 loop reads CSARDRRVNTEAFF. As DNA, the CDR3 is TGCAGTGCTAGAGATCGAAGAGTGAACACTGAAGCTTTCTTT.

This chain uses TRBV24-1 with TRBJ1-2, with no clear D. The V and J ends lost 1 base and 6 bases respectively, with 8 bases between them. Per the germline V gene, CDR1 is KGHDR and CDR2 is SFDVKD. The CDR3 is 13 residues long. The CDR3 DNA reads TGTGCCACCAGTGATTTAAGGAAGGATGGCTACACCTTC. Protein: CATSDLRKDGYTF.

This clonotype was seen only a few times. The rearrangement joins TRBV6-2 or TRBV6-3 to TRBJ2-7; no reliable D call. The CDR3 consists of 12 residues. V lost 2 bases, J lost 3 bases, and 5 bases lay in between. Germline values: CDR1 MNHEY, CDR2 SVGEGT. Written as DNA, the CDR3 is TGTGCCAGCAGTTACGCTCTCTACGAGCAGTACTTC. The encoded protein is CASSYALYEQYF.

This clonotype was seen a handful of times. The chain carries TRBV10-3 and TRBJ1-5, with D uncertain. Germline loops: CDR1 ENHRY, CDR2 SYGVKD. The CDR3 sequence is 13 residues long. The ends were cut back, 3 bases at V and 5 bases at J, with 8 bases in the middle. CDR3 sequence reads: CAISEGLYQPQHF. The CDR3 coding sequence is TGTGCCATCAGTGAAGGCCTTTATCAGCCCCAGCATTTT.

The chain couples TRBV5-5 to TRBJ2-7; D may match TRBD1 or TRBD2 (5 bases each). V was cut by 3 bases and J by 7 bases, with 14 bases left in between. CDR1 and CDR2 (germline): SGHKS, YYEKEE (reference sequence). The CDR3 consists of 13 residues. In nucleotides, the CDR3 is TGTGCCAGCAGCTCGCAGGGAGTTTGGGAGCAGTACTTC. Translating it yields CASSSQGVWEQYF.

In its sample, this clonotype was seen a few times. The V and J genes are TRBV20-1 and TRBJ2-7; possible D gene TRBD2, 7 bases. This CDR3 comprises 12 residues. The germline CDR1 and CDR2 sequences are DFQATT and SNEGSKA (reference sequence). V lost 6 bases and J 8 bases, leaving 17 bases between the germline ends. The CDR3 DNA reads TGCAGTGCCCCTGGGGAGGGGGTGAAGCAGTACTTC. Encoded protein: CSAPGEGVKQYF.

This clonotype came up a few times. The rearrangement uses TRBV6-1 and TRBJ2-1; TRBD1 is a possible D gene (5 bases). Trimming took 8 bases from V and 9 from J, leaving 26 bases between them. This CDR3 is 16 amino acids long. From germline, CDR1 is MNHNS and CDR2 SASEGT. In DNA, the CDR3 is TGTGCCAGCCGGCCAGGGAAGGTTGTTCGCGTCGGTGAGCAGTTCTTC. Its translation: CASRPGKVVRVGEQFF.

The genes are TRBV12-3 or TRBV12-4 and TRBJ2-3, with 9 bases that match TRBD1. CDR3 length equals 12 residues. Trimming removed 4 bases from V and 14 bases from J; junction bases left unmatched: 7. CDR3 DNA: TGTGCCAGCAGTTCCCCGGGACAGGGTCCGTATTTT. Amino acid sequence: CASSSPGQGPYF.